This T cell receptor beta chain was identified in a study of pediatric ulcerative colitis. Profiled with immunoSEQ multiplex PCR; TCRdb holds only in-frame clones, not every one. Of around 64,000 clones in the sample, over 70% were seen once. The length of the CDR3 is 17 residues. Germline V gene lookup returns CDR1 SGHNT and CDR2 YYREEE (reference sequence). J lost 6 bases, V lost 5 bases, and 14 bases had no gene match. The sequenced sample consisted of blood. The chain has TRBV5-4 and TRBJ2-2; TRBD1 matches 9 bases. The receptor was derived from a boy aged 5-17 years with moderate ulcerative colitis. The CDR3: CASRQQGDRVRAGELFF. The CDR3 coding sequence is TGTGCCAGCAGACAACAGGGGGACAGGGTCCGTGCCGGGGAGCTGTTTTTT. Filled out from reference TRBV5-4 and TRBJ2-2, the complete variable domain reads ETGVTQSPTHLIKTRGQQVTLRCSSQSGHNTVSWYQQALGQGPQFIFQYYREEENGRGNFPPRFSGLQFPNYSSELNVNALELDDSALYLCASRQQGDRVRAGELFFGEGSRLTVL.